A selection of T cell receptor beta chains follows, all from one sample in a study of PD-1 blockade in classical Hodgkin lymphoma. Clones were read by immunoSEQ multiplex PCR, and TCRdb kept only the in-frame ones, dropping some. The sample lists about 33,000 clones; less than 75% were seen once. Here the sequenced sample was peripheral blood mononuclear cells (PBMCs), taken before the fourth cycle of nivolumab. The receptors here all came from a human donor with classical Hodgkin lymphoma. Both conserved end residues are part of each CDR3. D genes are given only for firm matches. Clone size, where shown, is once, few, many, or a class for clones that have expanded.

CDR3 DNA,CDR3 protein,J gene,D gene,CDR3 length,clone size,V gene
TGTGCCTGGAGATTAGCGGGGAACACTGAAGCTTTCTTT,CAWRLAGNTEAFF,TRBJ1-1,.,13,few,TRBV30
TGTGCCAGCAGCTTTGCCTTTCCCAGTTATAGCGGGAGTGGCGATGAGCAGTTCTTC,CASSFAFPSYSGSGDEQFF,TRBJ2-1,.,19,.,TRBV12-1
TGTGCCTGGACTGCAGGGGGCAAGCAGTACTTC,CAWTAGGKQYF,TRBJ2-7,TRBD1,11,few,TRBV30
TGTGCCAGCAGCTTAGCAGGGTCGGCTTATGGCTACACCTTC,CASSLAGSAYGYTF,TRBJ1-2,.,14,.,TRBV7-9
TGTGCCAGCTCCCGCAAGTGGGGGGAGCAGTACTTC,CASSRKWGEQYF,TRBJ2-7,.,12,.,TRBV19
TGCGCCAGCAGCTTCACAGGGGGTTCCGGGGAGCTGTTTTTT,CASSFTGGSGELFF,TRBJ2-2,TRBD1,14,.,TRBV5-1
TGTGCCACCAGCAGAGGATGGGATGGGGCCAACACTGAAGCTTTCTTT,CATSRGWDGANTEAFF,TRBJ1-1,.,16,.,TRBV15
TGCACCAGCAGCCAAGTCGGGGGGCCCGACACAGATACGCAGTATTTT,CTSSQVGGPDTDTQYF,TRBJ2-3,.,16,once,TRBV1
TGTGCCAGCAGCTTAGATTTTGGACTAGCGGGAGGAGAGACCCAGTACTTC,CASSLDFGLAGGETQYF,TRBJ2-5,TRBD2,17,.,TRBV7-8
TGTGCCACCACGCCCGGACGGCCGTCCTACGAGCAGTACTTC,CATTPGRPSYEQYF,TRBJ2-7,.,14,.,TRBV15
TGTGCCAGCAAGAGTGGTGGGGTAAAGACTGGCGGCTACACCTTC,CASKSGGVKTGGYTF,TRBJ1-2,.,15,few,TRBV5-6
TGTGCCAGCAGCTCCTTGGCGGGAGAGACAGATACGCAGTATTTT,CASSSLAGETDTQYF,TRBJ2-3,TRBD2,15,.,TRBV7-3
TGTGCCAGCAGCAACACTACATACGAGCAGTACTTC,CASSNTTYEQYF,TRBJ2-7,.,12,.,TRBV7-6
TGTGCCAGCAGCACGGACAGCCATAATTCACCCCTCCACTTT,CASSTDSHNSPLHF,TRBJ1-6,.,14,.,TRBV6-6
TGTGCCAGCAGCCCAACCTCGTGGTTGGCAGATACGCAGTATTTT,CASSPTSWLADTQYF,TRBJ2-3,.,15,once,TRBV7-3
TGTGCCAGTGGCCGGACAGGGGGATCTGAAGCTTTCTTT,CASGRTGGSEAFF,TRBJ1-1,TRBD1,13,.,TRBV19